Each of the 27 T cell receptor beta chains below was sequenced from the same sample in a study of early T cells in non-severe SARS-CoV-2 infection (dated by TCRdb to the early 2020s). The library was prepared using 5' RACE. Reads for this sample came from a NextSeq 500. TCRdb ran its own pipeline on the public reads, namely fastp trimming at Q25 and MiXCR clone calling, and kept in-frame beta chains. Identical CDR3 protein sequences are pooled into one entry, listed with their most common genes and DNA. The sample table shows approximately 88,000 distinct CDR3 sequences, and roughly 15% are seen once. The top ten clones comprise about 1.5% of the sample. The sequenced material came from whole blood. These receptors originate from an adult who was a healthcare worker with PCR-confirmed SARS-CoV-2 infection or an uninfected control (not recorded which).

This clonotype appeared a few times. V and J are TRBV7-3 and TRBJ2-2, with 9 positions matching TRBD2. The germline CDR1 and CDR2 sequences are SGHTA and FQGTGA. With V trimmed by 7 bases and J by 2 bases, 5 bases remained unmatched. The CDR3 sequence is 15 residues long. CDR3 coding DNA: TGTGCCAGCACCCCGGGACTAGCCAACACCGGGGAGCTGTTTTTT. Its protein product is CASTPGLANTGELFF.

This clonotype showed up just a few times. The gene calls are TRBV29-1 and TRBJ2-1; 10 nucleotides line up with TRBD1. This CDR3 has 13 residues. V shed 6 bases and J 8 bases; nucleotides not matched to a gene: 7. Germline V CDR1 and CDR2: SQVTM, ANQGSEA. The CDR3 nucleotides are TGCAGCGTCCCGGGACAGGGGCGCCATGAGCAGTTCTTC. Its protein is CSVPGQGRHEQFF.

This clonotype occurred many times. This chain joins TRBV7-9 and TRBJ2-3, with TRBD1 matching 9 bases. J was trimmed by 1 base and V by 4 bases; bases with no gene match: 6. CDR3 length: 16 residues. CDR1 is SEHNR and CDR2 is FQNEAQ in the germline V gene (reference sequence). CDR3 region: CASSWGTGSRTDTQYF. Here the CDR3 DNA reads TGTGCCAGCAGCTGGGGGACAGGGTCTCGCACAGATACGCAGTATTTT.

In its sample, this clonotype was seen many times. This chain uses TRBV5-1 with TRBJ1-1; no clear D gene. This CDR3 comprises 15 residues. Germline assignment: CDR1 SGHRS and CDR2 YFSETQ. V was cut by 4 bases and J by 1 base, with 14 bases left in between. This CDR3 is CASSLRPPGNTEAFF. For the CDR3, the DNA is TGCGCCAGCAGCCTGCGGCCCCCAGGGAACACTGAAGCTTTCTTT.

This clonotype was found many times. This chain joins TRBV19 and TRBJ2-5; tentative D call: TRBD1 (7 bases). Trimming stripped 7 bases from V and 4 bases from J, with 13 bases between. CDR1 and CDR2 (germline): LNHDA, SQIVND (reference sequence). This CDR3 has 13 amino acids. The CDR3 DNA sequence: TGTGCCAGTACGGAGGGGGCGGGAGAGACCCAGTACTTC. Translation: CASTEGAGETQYF.

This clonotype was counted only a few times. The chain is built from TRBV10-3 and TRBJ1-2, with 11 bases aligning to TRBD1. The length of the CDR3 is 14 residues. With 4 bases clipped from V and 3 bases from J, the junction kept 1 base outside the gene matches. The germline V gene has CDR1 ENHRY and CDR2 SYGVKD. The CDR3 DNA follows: TGTGCCATCAGTGGGACAGGGGGCGACTATGGCTACACCTTC. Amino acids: CAISGTGGDYGYTF.

CDR3 sequence reads: CSIQASRGQPQHF. The CDR3 DNA is TGCAGCATTCAGGCCTCCCGGGGTCAGCCCCAGCATTTT. The J gene is TRBJ1-5, the V gene TRBV29-1, with D hard to call. The germline V gene encodes CDR1 SQVTM and CDR2 ANQGSEA. Trimming took 8 bases from V and 6 from J, leaving 17 bases between them. The CDR3 runs to 13 residues.

CDR3 nucleotides: TGCGCCAGCAGCCCACTCGACAGGGGTGGCTATGGCTACACCTTC. Amino acids: CASSPLDRGGYGYTF. The chain has TRBV5-1 and TRBJ1-2; 8 bases map to TRBD1. The CDR3 contains 15 residues. The ends lost 4 bases at V and 4 bases at J; junction bases unmatched: 9. Germline loops: CDR1 SGHRS, CDR2 YFSETQ.

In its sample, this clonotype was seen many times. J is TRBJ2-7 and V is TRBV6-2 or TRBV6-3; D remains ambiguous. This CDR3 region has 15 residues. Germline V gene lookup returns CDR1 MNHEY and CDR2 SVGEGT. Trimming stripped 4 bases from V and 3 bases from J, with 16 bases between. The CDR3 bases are TGTGCCAGCAGTTTCCTACACATCACAGACTACGAGCAGTACTTC. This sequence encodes CASSFLHITDYEQYF.

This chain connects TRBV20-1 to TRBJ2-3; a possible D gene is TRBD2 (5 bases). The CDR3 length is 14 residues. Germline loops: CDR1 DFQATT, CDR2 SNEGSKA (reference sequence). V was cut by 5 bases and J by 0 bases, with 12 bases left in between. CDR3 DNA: TGCAGTGCTGTCCGACTACCTAGCACAGATACGCAGTATTTT. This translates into CSAVRLPSTDTQYF.

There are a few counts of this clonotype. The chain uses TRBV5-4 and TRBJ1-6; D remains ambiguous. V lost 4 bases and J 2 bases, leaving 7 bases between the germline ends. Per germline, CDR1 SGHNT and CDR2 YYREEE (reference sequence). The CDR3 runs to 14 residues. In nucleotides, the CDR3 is TGTGCCAGCAGCGGCGGCACCTATAATTCACCCCTCCACTTT. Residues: CASSGGTYNSPLHF.

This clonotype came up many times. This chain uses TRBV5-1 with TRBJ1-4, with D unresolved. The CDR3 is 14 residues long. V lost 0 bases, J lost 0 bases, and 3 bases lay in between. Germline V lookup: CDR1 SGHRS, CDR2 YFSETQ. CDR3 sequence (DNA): TGCGCCAGCAGCTTGGGGGCAACTAATGAAAAACTGTTTTTT. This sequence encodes CASSLGATNEKLFF.

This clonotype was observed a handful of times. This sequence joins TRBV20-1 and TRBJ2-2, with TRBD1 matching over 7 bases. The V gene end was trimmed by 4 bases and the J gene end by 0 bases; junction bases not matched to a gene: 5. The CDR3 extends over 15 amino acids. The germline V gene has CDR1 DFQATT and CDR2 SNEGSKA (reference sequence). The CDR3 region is CSAKTGTANTGELFF. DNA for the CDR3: TGCAGTGCTAAAACCGGGACAGCGAACACCGGGGAGCTGTTTTTT.

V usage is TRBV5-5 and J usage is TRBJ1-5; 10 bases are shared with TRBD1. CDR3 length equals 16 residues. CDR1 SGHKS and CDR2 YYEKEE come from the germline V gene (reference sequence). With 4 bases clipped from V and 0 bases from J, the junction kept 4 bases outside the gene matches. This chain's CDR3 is CASSHGTGASNQPQHF. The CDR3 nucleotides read TGTGCCAGCAGCCACGGGACAGGGGCTAGCAATCAGCCCCAGCATTTT.

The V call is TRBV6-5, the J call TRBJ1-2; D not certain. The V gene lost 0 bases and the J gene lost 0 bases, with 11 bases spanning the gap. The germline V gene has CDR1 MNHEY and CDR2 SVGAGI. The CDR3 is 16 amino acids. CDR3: CASSYSTARTNYGYTF. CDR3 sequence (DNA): TGTGCCAGCAGTTACTCGACGGCCCGAACTAACTATGGCTACACCTTC.

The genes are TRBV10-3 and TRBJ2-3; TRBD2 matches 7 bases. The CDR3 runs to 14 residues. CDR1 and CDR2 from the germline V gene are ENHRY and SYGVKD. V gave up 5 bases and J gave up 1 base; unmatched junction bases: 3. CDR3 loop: CAISFSGGTDTQYF. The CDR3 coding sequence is TGTGCCATCAGTTTCAGCGGGGGCACAGATACGCAGTATTTT.

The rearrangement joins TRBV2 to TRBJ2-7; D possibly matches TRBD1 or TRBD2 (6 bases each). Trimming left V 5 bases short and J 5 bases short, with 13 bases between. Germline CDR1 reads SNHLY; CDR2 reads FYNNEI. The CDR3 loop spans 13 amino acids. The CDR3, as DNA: TGTGCCAGCAGTCTGAGGGGGGACCACGAGCAGTACTTC. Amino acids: CASSLRGDHEQYF.

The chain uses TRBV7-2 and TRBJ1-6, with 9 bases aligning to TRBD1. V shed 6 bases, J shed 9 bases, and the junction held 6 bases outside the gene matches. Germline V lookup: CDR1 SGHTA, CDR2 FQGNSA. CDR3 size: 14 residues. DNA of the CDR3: TGTGCCAGCAGTTCCGGGACAGGGTTTTCACCCCTCCACTTT. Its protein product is CASSSGTGFSPLHF.

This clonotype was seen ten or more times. CDR3 sequence: CASSPRGGQNAEAFF. In nucleotides, the CDR3 is TGCGCCAGCAGCCCCAGGGGGGGGCAAAATGCTGAAGCTTTCTTT. This sequence joins TRBV5-1 and TRBJ1-1; 7 positions agree with TRBD1. The CDR3 sequence is 15 residues long. The ends lost 4 bases at V and 6 bases at J; junction bases unmatched: 12. Looked up from germline, CDR1 is SGHRS and CDR2 is YFSETQ.

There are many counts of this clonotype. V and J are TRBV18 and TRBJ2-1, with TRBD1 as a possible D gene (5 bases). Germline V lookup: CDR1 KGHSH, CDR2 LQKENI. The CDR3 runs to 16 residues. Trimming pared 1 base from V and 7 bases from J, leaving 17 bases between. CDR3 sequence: CASSPRSIPSGNEQFF. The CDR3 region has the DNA TGTGCCAGCTCACCACGAAGCATCCCCTCAGGGAATGAGCAGTTCTTC.

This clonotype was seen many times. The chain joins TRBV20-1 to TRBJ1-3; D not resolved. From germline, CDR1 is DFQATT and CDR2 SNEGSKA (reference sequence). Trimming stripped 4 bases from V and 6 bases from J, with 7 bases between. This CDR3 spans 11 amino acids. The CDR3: CSAILQNTIYF. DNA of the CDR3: TGCAGTGCTATACTGCAAAACACCATATATTTT.

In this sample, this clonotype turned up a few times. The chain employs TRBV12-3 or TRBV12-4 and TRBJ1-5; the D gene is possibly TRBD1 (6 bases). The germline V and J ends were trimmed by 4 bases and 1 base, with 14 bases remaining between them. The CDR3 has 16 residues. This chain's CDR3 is CASSSTLRGSNQPQHF. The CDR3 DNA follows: TGTGCCAGCAGTTCCACCCTCAGGGGAAGCAATCAGCCCCAGCATTTT.

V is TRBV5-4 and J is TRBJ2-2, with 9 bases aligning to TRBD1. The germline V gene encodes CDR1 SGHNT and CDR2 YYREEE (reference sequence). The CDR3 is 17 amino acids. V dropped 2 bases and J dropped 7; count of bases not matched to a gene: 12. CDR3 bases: TGTGCCAGCAGCTTTGCACCGGGGACAGGGCTAATCGGGGAGCTGTTTTTT. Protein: CASSFAPGTGLIGELFF.

The chain's CDR3 is CASSKAGTANLEAFF. In DNA, the CDR3 is TGTGCCAGTAGTAAGGCCGGGACAGCGAACCTTGAAGCTTTCTTT. The rearrangement links TRBV19 to TRBJ1-1; 7 bases are a match to TRBD1. Germline V gene data show CDR1 as LNHDA and CDR2 as SQIVND (reference sequence). The CDR3 runs 15 residues. The junction had 12 bases not matched to a gene; V was cut back by 4 bases and J by 7 bases.

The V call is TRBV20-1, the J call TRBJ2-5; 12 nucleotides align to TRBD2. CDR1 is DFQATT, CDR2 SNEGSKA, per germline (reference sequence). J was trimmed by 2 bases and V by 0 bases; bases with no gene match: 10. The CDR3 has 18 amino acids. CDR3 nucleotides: TGCAGTGCTAGAGATCCCCTAGCGGGGGGGCCCCTACAAGAGACCCAGTACTTC. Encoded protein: CSARDPLAGGPLQETQYF.

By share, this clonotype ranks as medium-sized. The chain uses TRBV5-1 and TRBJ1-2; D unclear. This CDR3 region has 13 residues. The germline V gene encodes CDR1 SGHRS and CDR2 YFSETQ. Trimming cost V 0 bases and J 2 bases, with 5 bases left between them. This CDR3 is CASSLGSNYGYTF. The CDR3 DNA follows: TGCGCCAGCAGCTTGGGCAGCAACTATGGCTACACCTTC. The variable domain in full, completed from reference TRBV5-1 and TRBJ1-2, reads KAGVTQTPRYLIKTRGQQVTLSCSPISGHRSVSWYQQTPGQGLQFLFEYFSETQRNKGNFPGRFSGRQFSNSRSEMNVSTLELGDSALYLCASSLGSNYGYTFGSGTRLTVV.

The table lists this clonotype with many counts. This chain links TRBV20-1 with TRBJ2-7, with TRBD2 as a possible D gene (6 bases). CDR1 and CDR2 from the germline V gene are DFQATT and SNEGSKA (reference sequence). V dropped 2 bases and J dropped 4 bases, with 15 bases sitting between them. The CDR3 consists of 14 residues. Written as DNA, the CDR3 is TGCAGTGCTAGAAAACTAGCCAACCCTTACGAGCAGTACTTC. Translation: CSARKLANPYEQYF.